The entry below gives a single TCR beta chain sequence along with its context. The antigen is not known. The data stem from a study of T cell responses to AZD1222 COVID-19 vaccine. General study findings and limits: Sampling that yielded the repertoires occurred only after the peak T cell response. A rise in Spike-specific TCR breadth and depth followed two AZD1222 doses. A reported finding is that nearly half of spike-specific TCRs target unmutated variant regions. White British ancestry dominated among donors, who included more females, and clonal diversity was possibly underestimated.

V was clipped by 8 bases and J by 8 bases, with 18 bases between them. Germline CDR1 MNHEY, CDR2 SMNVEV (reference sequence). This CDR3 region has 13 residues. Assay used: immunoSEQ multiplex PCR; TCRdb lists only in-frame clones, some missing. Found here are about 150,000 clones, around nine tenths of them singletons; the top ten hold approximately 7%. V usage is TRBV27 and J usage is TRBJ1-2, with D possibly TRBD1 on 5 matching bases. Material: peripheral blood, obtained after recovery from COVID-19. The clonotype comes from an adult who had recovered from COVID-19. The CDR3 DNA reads TGTGCCAGCGGAGGGGAATATCTTGGCGGCTACACCTTC. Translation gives CASGGEYLGGYTF.